The rows below give T cell receptor beta chains drawn from one sample of a study of CD8 T cells in ankylosing spondylitis. TCRdb reprocessed the 5' RACE reads with MiXCR, giving one entry per CDR3 protein. Among some 700,000 distinct CDR3 sequences listed, around 20% were seen once. Source material: blood, either unsorted or a sorted T cell fraction (not recorded which). The source is a male donor with ankylosing spondylitis. CDR3s include the opening cysteine and the closing phenylalanine or tryptophan. D genes are given only for firm matches. Only some rows state a clone size, as once, few, many or a class for expanded clones.

D: .; length: 15; J: TRBJ2-3; V: TRBV25-1; size: few; CDR3: CASSVGGYTTDTQYF; DNA: TGTGCCAGCAGTGTCGGCGGATATACCACAGATACGCAGTATTTT
D: .; length: 15; J: TRBJ2-1; V: TRBV5-1; size: .; CDR3: CASSPRGAEDNEQFF; DNA: TGCGCCAGCAGCCCCAGGGGGGCAGAGGACAATGAGCAGTTCTTC
D: TRBD1; length: 14; J: TRBJ2-5; V: TRBV2; size: .; CDR3: CASWDRGLRETQYF; DNA: TGTGCCAGTTGGGACAGGGGGCTACGGGAGACCCAGTACTTC
D: TRBD1; length: 14; J: TRBJ1-3; V: TRBV20-1; size: .; CDR3: CSAADRGSGNTIYF; DNA: TGCAGTGCCGCGGACAGGGGCTCTGGAAACACCATATATTTT
D: .; length: 16; J: TRBJ1-1; V: TRBV12-3/TRBV12-4; size: few; CDR3: CASGHTLRHENTEAFF; DNA: TGTGCCAGCGGACACACATTGAGACACGAGAACACTGAAGCTTTCTTT
D: TRBD2; length: 14; J: TRBJ2-5; V: TRBV20-1; size: few; CDR3: CSAQTSGPQETQYF; DNA: TGCAGTGCGCAGACTAGCGGCCCTCAAGAGACCCAGTACTTC
D: .; length: 12; J: TRBJ2-1; V: TRBV7-3; size: few; CDR3: CASSLPDDEQFF; DNA: TGTGCCAGCAGCTTACCAGACGATGAGCAGTTCTTC
D: .; length: 9; J: TRBJ2-7; V: TRBV12-3/TRBV12-4; size: .; CDR3: CASGSEQYF; DNA: TGTGCCAGCGGCAGCGAGCAGTACTTC
D: .; length: 15; J: TRBJ2-7; V: TRBV6-2/TRBV6-3; size: few; CDR3: CASSYGLTRYYEQYF; DNA: TGTGCCAGCAGTTATGGACTCACCCGCTACTACGAGCAGTACTTC
D: TRBD2; length: 17; J: TRBJ2-5; V: TRBV3-1; size: many; CDR3: CASSQDAGTSVLDDQYF; DNA: TGTGCCAGCAGCCAAGACGCCGGGACTAGCGTTCTAGATGACCAGTACTTC
D: TRBD2; length: 14; J: TRBJ2-1; V: TRBV30; size: .; CDR3: CAWSFSASGGEQFF; DNA: TGTGCCTGGAGTTTTAGTGCCTCGGGAGGAGAGCAGTTCTTC
D: .; length: 11; J: TRBJ1-1; V: TRBV30; size: .; CDR3: CAWSVVGWVFF; DNA: TGTGCCTGGAGTGTTGTAGGGTGGGTTTTCTTT
D: .; length: 15; J: TRBJ2-1; V: TRBV5-6; size: .; CDR3: CASSSLGLGAHEQFF; DNA: TGTGCCAGCAGCTCATTAGGTTTAGGGGCGCATGAGCAGTTCTTC
D: .; length: 15; J: TRBJ1-2; V: TRBV3-1; size: .; CDR3: CASSRGRPEAYGYTF; DNA: TGTGCCAGCAGCCGCGGACGGCCGGAAGCCTATGGCTACACCTTC
D: TRBD2; length: 15; J: TRBJ2-3; V: TRBV20-1; size: few; CDR3: CSARVPSGRIDTQYF; DNA: TGCAGTGCTAGAGTTCCTAGCGGGAGAATAGATACGCAGTATTTT
D: TRBD1; length: 15; J: TRBJ1-2; V: TRBV15; size: .; CDR3: CATSTGQGLGYGYTF; DNA: TGTGCCACCAGCACGGGACAGGGTTTGGGCTATGGCTACACCTTC
D: .; length: 13; J: TRBJ2-4; V: TRBV5-1; size: few; CDR3: CASSPWSKNIQYF; DNA: TGCGCCAGCAGCCCGTGGAGCAAAAACATTCAGTACTTC
D: .; length: 12; J: TRBJ1-2; V: TRBV3-1; size: few; CDR3: CASSQGLYGYTF; DNA: TGTGCCAGCAGCCAAGGACTGTATGGCTACACCTTC
D: TRBD1; length: 16; J: TRBJ2-1; V: TRBV12-3/TRBV12-4; size: few; CDR3: CASSLNPGQVYNEQFF; DNA: TGTGCCAGCAGCCTCAACCCGGGACAGGTATACAATGAGCAGTTCTTC
D: TRBD1; length: 17; J: TRBJ1-3; V: TRBV4-2; size: many; CDR3: CASSQATGTGSMDTIYF; DNA: TGTGCCAGCAGCCAAGCGACCGGGACAGGGAGCATGGACACCATATATTTT
D: TRBD2; length: 12; J: TRBJ2-1; V: TRBV7-2; size: .; CDR3: CASSNIAGEQFF; DNA: TGTGCCAGCAGCAACATAGCGGGAGAGCAGTTCTTC
D: .; length: 17; J: TRBJ2-2; V: TRBV5-5; size: few; CDR3: CASSTPLRRGDTGELFF; DNA: TGTGCCAGCAGCACCCCCCTGCGGAGGGGAGATACCGGGGAGCTGTTTTTT
D: TRBD2; length: 15; J: TRBJ2-1; V: TRBV4-1; size: .; CDR3: CASSPASGRGNEQFF; DNA: TGCGCCAGCAGCCCCGCTAGCGGGAGAGGTAATGAGCAGTTCTTC
D: .; length: 14; J: TRBJ2-1; V: TRBV29-1; size: .; CDR3: CSVEIVQVYNEQFF; DNA: TGCAGCGTTGAGATTGTACAGGTGTACAATGAGCAGTTCTTC
D: .; length: 14; J: TRBJ2-5; V: TRBV20-1; size: .; CDR3: CSASRDPMWETQYF; DNA: TGCAGTGCTAGCCGGGACCCTATGTGGGAGACCCAGTACTTC
D: TRBD2; length: 17; J: TRBJ2-1; V: TRBV7-2; size: .; CDR3: CASSSHSGRATYNEQFF; DNA: TGTGCCAGCAGCTCGCATAGCGGGCGGGCTACCTACAATGAGCAGTTCTTC
D: TRBD2; length: 17; J: TRBJ2-1; V: TRBV11-2; size: few; CDR3: CASSDTSGGAIYNEQFF; DNA: TGTGCCAGCAGCGACACTAGCGGGGGGGCCATCTACAATGAGCAGTTCTTC